The T cell receptor (beta chain) described here comes from a study of blood T cell repertoires in COVID-19. The wider study: Samples taken during acute and convalescent COVID-19 were collected in the United States, Italy and Spain. Sources were T cells, B-cell-depleted T cells, or PBMCs; the material itself was cDNA or gDNA.

Per the original data handling: How many nucleated cells were present was estimated from reference gene primer amplification. Generated by immunoSEQ multiplex PCR, the TCRdb table keeps only in-frame clones and is missing some. V, J and clone size derive from that table, while D and trimming were established from the DNA sequence. This sample has 240,000 or so clones, with roughly 86% found just once. Trimming stripped 8 bases from V and 0 bases from J, with 8 bases between. The CDR3 runs to 12 residues. The germline gives CDR1 MNHEY, CDR2 SMNVEV (reference sequence). The sequenced sample consisted of peripheral blood. This TCR was sampled from an elderly man with acute or convalescent COVID-19. V is TRBV27 and J is TRBJ2-7, with D maybe TRBD1 (6 bases). For the CDR3, the DNA is TGTGCCAGCCGGACAGACTCCTACGAGCAGTACTTC. Residues: CASRTDSYEQYF.